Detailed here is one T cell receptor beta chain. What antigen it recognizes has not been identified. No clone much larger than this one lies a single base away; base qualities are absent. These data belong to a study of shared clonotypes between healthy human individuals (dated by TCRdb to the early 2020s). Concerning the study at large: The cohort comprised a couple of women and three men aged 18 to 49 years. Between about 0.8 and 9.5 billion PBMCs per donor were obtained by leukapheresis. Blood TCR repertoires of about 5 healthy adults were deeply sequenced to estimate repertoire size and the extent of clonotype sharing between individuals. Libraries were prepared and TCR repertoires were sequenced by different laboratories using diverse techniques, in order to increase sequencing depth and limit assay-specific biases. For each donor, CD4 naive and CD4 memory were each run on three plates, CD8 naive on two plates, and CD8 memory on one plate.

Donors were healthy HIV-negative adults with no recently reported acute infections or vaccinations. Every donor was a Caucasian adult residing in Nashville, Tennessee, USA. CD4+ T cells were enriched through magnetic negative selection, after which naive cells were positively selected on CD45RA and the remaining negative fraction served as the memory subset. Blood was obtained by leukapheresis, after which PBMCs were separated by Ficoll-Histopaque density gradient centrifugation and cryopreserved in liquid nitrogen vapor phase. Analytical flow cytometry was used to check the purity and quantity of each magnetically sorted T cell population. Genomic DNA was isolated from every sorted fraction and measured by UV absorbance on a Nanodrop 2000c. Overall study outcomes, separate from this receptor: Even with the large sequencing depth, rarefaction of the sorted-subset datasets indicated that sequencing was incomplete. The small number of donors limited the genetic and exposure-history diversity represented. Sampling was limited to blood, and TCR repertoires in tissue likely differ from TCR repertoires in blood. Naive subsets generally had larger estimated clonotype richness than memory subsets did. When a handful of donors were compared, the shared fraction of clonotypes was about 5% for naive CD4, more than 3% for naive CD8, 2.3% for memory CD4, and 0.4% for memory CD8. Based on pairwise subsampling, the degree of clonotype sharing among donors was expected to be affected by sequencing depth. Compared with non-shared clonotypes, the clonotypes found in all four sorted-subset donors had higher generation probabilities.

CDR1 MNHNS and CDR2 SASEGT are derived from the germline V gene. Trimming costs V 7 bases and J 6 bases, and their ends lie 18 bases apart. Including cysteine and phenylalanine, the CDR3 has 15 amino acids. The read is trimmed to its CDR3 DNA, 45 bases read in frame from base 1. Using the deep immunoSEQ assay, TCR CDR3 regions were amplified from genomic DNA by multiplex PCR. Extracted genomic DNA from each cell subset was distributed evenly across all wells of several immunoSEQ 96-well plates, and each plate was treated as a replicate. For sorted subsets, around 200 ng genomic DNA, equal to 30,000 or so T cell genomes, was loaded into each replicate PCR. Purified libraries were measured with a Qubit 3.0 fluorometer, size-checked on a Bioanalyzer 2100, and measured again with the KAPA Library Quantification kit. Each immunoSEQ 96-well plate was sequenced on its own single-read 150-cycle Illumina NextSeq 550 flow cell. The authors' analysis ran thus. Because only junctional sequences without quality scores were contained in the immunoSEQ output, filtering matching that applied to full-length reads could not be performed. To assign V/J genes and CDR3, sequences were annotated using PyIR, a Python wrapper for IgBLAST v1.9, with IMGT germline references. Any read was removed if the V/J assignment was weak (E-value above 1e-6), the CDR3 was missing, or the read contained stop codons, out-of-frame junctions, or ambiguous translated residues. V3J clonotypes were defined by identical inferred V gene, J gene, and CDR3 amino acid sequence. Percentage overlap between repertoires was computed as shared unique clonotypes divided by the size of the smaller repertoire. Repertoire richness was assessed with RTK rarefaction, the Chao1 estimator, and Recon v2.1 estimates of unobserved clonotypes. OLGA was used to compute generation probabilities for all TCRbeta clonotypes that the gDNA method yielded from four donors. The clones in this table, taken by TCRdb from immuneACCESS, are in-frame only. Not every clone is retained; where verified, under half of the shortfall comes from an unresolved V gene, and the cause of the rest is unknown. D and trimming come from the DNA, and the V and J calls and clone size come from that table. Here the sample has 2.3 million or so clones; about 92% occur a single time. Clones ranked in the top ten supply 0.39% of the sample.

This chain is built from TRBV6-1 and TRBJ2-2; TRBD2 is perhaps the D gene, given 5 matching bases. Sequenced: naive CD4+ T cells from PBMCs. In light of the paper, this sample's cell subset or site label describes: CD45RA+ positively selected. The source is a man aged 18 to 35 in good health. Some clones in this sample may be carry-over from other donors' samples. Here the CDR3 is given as CASIKGASGPGELFF. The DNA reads TGTGCCAGCATCAAGGGAGCCAGTGGTCCCGGGGAGCTGTTTTTT.